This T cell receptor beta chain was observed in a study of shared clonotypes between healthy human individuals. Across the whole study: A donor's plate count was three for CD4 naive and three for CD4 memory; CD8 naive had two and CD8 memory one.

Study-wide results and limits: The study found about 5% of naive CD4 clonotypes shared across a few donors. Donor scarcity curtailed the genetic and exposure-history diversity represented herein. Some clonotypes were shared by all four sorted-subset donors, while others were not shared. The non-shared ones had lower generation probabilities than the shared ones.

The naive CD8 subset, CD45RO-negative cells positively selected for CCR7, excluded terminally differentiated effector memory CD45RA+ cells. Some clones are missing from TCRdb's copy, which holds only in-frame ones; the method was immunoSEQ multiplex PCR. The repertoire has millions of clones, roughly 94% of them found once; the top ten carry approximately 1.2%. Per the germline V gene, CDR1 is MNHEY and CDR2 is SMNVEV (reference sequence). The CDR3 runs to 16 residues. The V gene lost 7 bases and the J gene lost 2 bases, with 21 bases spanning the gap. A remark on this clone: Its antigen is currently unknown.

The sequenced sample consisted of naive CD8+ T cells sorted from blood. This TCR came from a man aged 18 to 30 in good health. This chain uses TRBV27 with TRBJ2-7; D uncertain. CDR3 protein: CASTAGTGSLPYEQYF. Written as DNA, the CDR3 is TGTGCCAGCACTGCCGGCACGGGTTCCCTCCCCTACGAGCAGTACTTC.